The source of this T cell receptor (beta chain) is a study of CD4 T cells in relation to SARS-CoV-2 and coronaviruses. Looking at the study overall: PBMCs were cultured with antigen for about eleven days before TCR beta sequencing. The HLA restriction of the shared crossreactive spike epitopes was mapped. Study-level results: SARS-CoV-2-driven expansion was significantly weaker in crossreactive than monoreactive clones.

TCRdb's copy holds only in-frame clones and misses some; the assay was immunoSEQ multiplex PCR. The sample contains nearly 25,000 clones, 73% of which appear only once. The ends lost 4 bases at V and 2 bases at J; junction bases unmatched: 5. CDR1 and CDR2 (germline): ENHRY, SYGVKD. The CDR3 loop spans 15 amino acids. On this clone: The antigen remains unidentified.

CD4+ T cells from unexposed donors were obtained before the COVID-19 pandemic (2011-2018). CD4+ T cells were isolated from the cells after more than nine days of culture. Unexposed-donor CD4+ T cells were probed with SARS-CoV-2 S/N and four cold-coronavirus spikes, cells permitting. The rearrangement uses TRBV10-3 and TRBJ1-2; 9 bases fit TRBD1. The source is a human donor in good health. Sequenced sample: CD4+ T cells from PBMCs, cultured in vitro. The CDR3 DNA reads TGTGCCATCAGTGTAGCGGGACAGGGCAACTATGGCTACACCTTC. It is translated as CAISVAGQGNYGYTF.